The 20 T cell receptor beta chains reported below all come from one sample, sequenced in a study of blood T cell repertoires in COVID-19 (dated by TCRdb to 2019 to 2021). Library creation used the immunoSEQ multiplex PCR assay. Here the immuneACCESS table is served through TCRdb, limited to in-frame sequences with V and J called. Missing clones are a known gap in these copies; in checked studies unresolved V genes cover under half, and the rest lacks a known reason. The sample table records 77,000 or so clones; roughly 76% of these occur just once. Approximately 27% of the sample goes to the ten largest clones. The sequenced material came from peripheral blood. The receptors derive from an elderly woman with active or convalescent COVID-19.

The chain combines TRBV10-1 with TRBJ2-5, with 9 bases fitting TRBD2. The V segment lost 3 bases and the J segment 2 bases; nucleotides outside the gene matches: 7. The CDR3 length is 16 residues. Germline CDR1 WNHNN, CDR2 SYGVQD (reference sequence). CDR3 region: CASSDPGLAGQETQYF. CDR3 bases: TGCGCCAGCAGTGACCCCGGGCTAGCGGGGCAAGAGACCCAGTACTTC.

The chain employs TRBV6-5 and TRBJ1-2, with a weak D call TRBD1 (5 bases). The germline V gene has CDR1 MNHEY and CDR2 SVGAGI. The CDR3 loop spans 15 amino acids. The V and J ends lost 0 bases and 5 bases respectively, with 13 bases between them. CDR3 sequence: CASSYSAGGEYGYTF. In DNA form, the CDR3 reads TGTGCCAGCAGTTACTCTGCGGGAGGGGAGTATGGCTACACCTTC.

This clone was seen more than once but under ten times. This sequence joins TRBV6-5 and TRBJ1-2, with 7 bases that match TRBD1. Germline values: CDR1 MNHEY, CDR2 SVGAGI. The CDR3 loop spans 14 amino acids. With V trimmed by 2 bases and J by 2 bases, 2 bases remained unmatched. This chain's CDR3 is CASSYRGQNYGYTF. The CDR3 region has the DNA TGTGCCAGCAGTTACAGGGGGCAGAACTATGGCTACACCTTC.

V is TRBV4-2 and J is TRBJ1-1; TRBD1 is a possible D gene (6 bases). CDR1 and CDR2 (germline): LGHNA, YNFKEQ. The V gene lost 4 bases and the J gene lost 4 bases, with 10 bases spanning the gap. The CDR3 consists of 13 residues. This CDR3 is CASSLEGGTEAFF. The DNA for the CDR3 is TGTGCCAGCAGCCTTGAAGGGGGCACTGAAGCTTTCTTT.

The CDR3 loop is CASSPDRVQETQYF. The CDR3 DNA is TGTGCCAGCTCACCGGACAGGGTTCAAGAGACCCAGTACTTC. This rearrangement joins TRBV18 to TRBJ2-5; 8 nucleotides align to TRBD1. The CDR3 length is 14 residues. Germline values: CDR1 KGHSH, CDR2 LQKENI. J was trimmed by 2 bases and V by 3 bases; bases with no gene match: 2.

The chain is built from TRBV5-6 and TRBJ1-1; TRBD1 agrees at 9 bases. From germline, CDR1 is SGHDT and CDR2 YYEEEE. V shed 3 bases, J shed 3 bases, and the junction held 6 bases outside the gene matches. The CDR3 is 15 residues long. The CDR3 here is CASSSTGTGYTEAFF. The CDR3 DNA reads TGTGCCAGCAGCTCAACCGGGACAGGGTACACTGAAGCTTTCTTT.

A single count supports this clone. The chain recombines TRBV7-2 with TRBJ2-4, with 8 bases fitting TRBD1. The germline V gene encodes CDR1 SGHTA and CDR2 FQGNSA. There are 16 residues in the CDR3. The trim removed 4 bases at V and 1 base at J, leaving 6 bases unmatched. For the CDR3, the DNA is TGTGCCAGCAGCTCTCGGACAGGGAAGGCCAAAAACATTCAGTACTTC. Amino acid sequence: CASSSRTGKAKNIQYF. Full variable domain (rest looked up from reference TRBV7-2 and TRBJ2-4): GAGVSQSPSNKVTEKGKDVELRCDPISGHTALYWYRQSLGQGLEFLIYFQGNSAPDKSGLPSDRFSAERTGGSVSTLTIQRTQQEDSAVYLCASSSRTGKAKNIQYFGAGTRLSVL.

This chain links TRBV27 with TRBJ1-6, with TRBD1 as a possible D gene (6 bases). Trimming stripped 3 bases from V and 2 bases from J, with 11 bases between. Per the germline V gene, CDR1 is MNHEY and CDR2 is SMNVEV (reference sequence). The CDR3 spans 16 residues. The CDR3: CASSFRGTPYNSPLHF. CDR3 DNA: TGTGCCAGCAGTTTCCGAGGGACACCCTATAATTCACCCCTCCACTTT.

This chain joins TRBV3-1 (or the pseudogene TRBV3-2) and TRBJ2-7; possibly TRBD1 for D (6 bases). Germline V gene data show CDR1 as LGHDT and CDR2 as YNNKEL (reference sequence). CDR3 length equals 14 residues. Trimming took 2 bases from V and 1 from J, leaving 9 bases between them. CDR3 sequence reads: CASSQTDRSYEQYF. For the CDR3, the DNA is TGTGCCAGCAGCCAAACCGACAGGTCCTACGAGCAGTACTTC.

This CDR3 is CASSQGSDRNYGYTF. The CDR3 DNA reads as TGTGCCAGCAGCCAAGGTTCAGACAGAAACTATGGCTACACCTTC. V usage is TRBV3-1 (or the pseudogene TRBV3-2) and J usage is TRBJ1-2; the D gene is possibly TRBD1 (5 bases). The germline gives CDR1 LGHDT, CDR2 YNNKEL (reference sequence). Trimming removed 1 base at V and 2 bases at J, with 11 bases between. The CDR3 is 15 amino acids.

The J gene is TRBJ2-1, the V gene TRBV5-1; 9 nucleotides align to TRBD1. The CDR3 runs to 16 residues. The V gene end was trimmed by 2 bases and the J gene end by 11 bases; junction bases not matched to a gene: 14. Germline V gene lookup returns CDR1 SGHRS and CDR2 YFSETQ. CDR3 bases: TGCGCCAGCAGCTTTAGGGACAGGGAAATCAAGGGGCAGCAGTTCTTC. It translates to CASSFRDREIKGQQFF.

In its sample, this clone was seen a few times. DNA for the CDR3: TGTGCCAGAAGCTCGACCAAGGACAGGGATGGGGATACGCAGTATTTT. It specifies CARSSTKDRDGDTQYF. The chain links TRBV5-3 to TRBJ2-3, with 8 bases that match TRBD1. TRBV5-3 is given ORF status, its function remaining uncertain. The CDR3 loop spans 16 amino acids. The V gene end was trimmed by 3 bases and the J gene end by 6 bases; junction bases not matched to a gene: 12.

The CDR3: CASSPPGTGKGSTDTQYF. CDR3 DNA: TGTGCCAGCAGCCCACCCGGGACAGGGAAGGGGAGCACAGATACGCAGTATTTT. The V gene is TRBV5-4, the J gene TRBJ2-3; TRBD1 matches 9 bases. This CDR3 contains 18 residues. Germline V gives CDR1 SGHNT, CDR2 YYREEE (reference sequence). With V trimmed by 4 bases and J by 0 bases, 12 bases remained unmatched. The full variable domain, completed using reference TRBV5-4 and TRBJ2-3, is ETGVTQSPTHLIKTRGQQVTLRCSSQSGHNTVSWYQQALGQGPQFIFQYYREEENGRGNFPPRFSGLQFPNYSSELNVNALELDDSALYLCASSPPGTGKGSTDTQYFGPGTRLTVL.

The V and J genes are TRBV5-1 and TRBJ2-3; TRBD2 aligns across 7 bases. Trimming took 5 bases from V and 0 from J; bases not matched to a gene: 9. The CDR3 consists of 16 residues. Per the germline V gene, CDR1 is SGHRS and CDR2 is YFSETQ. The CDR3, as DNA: TGCGCCAGCAGGCCCTCGGGGGGTCCCAGCACAGATACGCAGTATTTT. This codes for CASRPSGGPSTDTQYF.

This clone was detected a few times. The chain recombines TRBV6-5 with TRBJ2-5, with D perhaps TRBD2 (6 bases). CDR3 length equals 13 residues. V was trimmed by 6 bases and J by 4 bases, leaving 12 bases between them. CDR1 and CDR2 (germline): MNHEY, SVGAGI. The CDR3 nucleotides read TGTGCCAGCAGGCCGACTAGTGGAGAGACCCAGTACTTC. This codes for CASRPTSGETQYF.

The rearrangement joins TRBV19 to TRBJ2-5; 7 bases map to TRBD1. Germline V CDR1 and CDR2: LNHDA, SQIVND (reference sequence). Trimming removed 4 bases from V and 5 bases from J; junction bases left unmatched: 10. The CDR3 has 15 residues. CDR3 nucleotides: TGTGCCAGTAGTAACTCGGCAGGGGGTGGGGAGACCCAGTACTTC. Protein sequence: CASSNSAGGGETQYF. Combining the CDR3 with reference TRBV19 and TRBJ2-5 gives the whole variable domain DGGITQSPKYLFRKEGQNVTLSCEQNLNHDAMYWYRQDPGQGLRLIYYSQIVNDFQKGDIAEGYSVSREKKESFPLTVTSAQKNPTAFYLCASSNSAGGGETQYFGPGTRLLVL.

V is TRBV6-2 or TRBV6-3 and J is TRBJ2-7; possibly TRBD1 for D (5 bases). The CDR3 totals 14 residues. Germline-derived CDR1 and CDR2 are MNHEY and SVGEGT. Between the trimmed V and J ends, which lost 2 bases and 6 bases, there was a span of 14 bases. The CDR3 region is CASSYSGAGREQYF. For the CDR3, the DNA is TGTGCCAGCAGTTACAGTGGGGCCGGTCGCGAGCAGTACTTC.

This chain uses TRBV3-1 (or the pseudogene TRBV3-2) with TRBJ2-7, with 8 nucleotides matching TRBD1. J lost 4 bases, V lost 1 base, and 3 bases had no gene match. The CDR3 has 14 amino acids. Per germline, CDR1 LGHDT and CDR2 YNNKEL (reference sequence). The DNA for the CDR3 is TGTGCCAGCAGCCAAGCCCAGGGGGCTTACGAGCAGTACTTC. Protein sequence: CASSQAQGAYEQYF.

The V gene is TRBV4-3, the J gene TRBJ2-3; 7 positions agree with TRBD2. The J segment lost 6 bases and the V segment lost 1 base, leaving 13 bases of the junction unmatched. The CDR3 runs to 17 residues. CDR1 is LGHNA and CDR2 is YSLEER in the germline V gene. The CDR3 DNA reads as TGCGCCAGCAGCCAAGCGGTCGTAGGCGGGGGAGAGGATACGCAGTATTTT. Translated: CASSQAVVGGGEDTQYF.

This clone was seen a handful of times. CDR3 bases: TGCAGCGTTGAAGCGGCGGGACACGGGGCCGGGGGGGAGCAGTTCTTC. Protein product: CSVEAAGHGAGGEQFF. V gene TRBV29-1 combines with J gene TRBJ2-1; D is possibly TRBD2 (7 bases). Trimming removed 1 base from V and 10 bases from J, with 23 bases in between. The CDR3 is made up of 16 amino acids. The germline CDR1 and CDR2 sequences are SQVTM and ANQGSEA.